The clone carrying this T cell receptor (beta chain) was observed a few times. Its target is not known. A second PCR, run for roughly 7 to 12 cycles, used a sample-barcoded 5' primer plus a J-beta primer mix. Tagging of each cDNA molecule was performed by a template-switch adaptor with 12 random nucleotides. Via MiXCR, TCRdb re-called the 5' RACE reads, giving one row per CDR3 protein. The sample comprises over a million distinct CDR3 sequences, 45% of which are singletons, and approximately 19% rests with the top ten. There were healthy Caucasian individuals from Russia, aged 6 to 90, serving as donors. Samples each had at least 5.5 micrograms of total RNA extracted. The entry originates in a study of blood T cells in healthy people across ages. The V gene's germline CDR1 is MGHDK and CDR2 SYGVNS. V was trimmed by 2 bases and J by 10 bases, leaving 15 bases between them. The CDR3 spans 14 residues.

Study-level findings and limits: The unknown donor CMV status may have confounded expanded clonotype changes.

This chain uses TRBV25-1 with TRBJ2-1, with D tentatively TRBD1 (6 bases). The specimen was blood. The source of this sequence is a woman aged 55-75 years in good health. CDR3 protein: CASSEGQFWREQFF. The DNA for the CDR3 is TGTGCCAGCAGTGAAGGACAGTTTTGGAGGGAGCAGTTCTTC.